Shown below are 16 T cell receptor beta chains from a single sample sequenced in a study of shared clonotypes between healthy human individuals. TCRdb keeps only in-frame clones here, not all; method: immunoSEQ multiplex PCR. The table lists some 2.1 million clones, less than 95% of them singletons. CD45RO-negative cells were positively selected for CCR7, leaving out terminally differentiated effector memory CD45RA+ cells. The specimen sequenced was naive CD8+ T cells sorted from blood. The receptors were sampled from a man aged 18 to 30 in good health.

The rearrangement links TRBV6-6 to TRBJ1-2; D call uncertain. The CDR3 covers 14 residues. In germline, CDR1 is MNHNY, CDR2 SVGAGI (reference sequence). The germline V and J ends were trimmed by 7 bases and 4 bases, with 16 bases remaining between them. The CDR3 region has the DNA TGTGCCAGCACCCCTGCCGGAGAATCCTATGGCTACACCTTC. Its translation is CASTPAGESYGYTF.

DNA for the CDR3: TGTGCCAGCTCACCGGAGGGAAGGGCGGGGTATCAGCATTTT. Residues: CASSPEGRAGYQHF. The chain joins TRBV18 to TRBJ1-5; no reliable D call. Germline V lookup: CDR1 KGHSH, CDR2 LQKENI. V lost 3 bases, J lost 13 bases, and 19 bases lay in between. The CDR3 runs 14 residues.

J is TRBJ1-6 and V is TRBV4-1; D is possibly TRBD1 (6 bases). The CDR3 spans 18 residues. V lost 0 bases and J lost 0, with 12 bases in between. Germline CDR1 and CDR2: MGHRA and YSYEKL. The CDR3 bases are TGCGCCAGCAGCCAAGATTGGGGGGCTGGCTCCTATAATTCACCCCTCCACTTT. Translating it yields CASSQDWGAGSYNSPLHF.

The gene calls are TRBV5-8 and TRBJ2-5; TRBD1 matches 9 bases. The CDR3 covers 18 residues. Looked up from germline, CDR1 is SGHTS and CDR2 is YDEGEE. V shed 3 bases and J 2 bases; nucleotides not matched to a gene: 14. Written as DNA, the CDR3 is TGTGCCAGCAGCTCGATCGGGACAGGGTTATTTGCGCAAGAGACCCAGTACTTC. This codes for CASSSIGTGLFAQETQYF.

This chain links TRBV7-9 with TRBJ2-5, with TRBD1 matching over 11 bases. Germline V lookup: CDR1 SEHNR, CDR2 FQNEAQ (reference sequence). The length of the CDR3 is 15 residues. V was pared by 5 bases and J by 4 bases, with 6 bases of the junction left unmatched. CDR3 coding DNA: TGTGCCAGCAGCCCCGAGGGGACAGGGGGAGAGACCCAGTACTTC. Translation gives CASSPEGTGGETQYF.

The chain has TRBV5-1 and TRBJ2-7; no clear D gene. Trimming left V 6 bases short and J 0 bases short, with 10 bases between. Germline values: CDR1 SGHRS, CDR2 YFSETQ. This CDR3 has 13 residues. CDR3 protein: CASTRPNSYEQYF. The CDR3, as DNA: TGCGCCAGCACCCGACCGAACTCCTACGAGCAGTACTTC.

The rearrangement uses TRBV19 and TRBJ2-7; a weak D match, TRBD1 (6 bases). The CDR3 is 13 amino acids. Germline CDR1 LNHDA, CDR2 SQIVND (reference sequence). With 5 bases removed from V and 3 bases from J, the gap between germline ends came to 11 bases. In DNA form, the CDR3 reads TGTGCCAGTAGTGGGGGACATAACTACGAGCAGTACTTC. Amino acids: CASSGGHNYEQYF.

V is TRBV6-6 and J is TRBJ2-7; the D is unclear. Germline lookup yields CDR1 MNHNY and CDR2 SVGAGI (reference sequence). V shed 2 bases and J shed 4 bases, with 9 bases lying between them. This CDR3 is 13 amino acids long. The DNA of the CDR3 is TGTGCCAGCAGTTACGGGCAGAGGTACGAGCAGTACTTC. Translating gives CASSYGQRYEQYF.

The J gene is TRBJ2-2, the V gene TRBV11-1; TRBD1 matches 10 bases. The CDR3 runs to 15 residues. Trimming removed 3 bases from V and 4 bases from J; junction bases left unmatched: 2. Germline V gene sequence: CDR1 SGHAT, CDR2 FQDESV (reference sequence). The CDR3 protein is CASSLGQGSTGELFF. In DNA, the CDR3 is TGTGCCAGCAGCTTGGGACAGGGGAGCACCGGGGAGCTGTTTTTT.

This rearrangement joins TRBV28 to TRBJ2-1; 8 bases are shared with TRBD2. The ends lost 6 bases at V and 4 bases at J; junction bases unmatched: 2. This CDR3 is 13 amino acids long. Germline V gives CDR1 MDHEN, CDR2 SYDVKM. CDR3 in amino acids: CASSPGGYNEQFF. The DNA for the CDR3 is TGTGCCAGCAGCCCGGGGGGGTACAATGAGCAGTTCTTC.

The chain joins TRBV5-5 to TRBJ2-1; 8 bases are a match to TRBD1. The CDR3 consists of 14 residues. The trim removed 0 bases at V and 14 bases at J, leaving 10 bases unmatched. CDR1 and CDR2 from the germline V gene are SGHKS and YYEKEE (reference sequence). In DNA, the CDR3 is TGTGCCAGCAGCTTGGCCACCGGACAGGGTATGGAGTTCTTC. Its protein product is CASSLATGQGMEFF.

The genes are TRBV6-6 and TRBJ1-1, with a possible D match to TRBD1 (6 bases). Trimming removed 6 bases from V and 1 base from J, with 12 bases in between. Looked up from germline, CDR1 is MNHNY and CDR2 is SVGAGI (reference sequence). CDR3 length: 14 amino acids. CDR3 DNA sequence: TGTGCCAGCAGCGCCGACAGGAGGAACACTGAAGCTTTCTTT. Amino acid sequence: CASSADRRNTEAFF.

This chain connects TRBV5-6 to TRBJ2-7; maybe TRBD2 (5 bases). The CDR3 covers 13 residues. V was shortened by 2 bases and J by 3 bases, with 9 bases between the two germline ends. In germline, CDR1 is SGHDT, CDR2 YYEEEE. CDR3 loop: CASSFGDYYEQYF. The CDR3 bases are TGTGCCAGCAGCTTCGGGGATTACTACGAGCAGTACTTC. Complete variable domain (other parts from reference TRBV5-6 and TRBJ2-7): DAGVTQSPTHLIKTRGQQVTLRCSPKSGHDTVSWYQQALGQGPQFIFQYYEEEERQRGNFPDRFSGHQFPNYSSELNVNALLLGDSALYLCASSFGDYYEQYFGPGTRLTVT.

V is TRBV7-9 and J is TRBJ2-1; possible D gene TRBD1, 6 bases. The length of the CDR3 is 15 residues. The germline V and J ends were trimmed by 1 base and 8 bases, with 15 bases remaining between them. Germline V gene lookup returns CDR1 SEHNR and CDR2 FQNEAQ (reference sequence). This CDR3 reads CASSLVQGPDDEQFF. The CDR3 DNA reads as TGTGCCAGCAGCTTAGTGCAGGGGCCGGACGATGAGCAGTTCTTC.

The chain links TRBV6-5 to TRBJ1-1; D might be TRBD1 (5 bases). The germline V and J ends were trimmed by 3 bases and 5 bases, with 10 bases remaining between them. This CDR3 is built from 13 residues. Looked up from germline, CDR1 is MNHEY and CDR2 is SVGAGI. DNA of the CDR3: TGTGCCAGCAGTTATCCAGGGTGGACTGAAGCTTTCTTT. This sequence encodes CASSYPGWTEAFF.

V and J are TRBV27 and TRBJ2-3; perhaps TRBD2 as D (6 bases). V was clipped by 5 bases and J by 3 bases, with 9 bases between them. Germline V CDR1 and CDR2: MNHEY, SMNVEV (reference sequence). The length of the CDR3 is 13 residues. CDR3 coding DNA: TGTGCCAGCAGTACTAGCTCGACAGATACGCAGTATTTT. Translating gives CASSTSSTDTQYF.